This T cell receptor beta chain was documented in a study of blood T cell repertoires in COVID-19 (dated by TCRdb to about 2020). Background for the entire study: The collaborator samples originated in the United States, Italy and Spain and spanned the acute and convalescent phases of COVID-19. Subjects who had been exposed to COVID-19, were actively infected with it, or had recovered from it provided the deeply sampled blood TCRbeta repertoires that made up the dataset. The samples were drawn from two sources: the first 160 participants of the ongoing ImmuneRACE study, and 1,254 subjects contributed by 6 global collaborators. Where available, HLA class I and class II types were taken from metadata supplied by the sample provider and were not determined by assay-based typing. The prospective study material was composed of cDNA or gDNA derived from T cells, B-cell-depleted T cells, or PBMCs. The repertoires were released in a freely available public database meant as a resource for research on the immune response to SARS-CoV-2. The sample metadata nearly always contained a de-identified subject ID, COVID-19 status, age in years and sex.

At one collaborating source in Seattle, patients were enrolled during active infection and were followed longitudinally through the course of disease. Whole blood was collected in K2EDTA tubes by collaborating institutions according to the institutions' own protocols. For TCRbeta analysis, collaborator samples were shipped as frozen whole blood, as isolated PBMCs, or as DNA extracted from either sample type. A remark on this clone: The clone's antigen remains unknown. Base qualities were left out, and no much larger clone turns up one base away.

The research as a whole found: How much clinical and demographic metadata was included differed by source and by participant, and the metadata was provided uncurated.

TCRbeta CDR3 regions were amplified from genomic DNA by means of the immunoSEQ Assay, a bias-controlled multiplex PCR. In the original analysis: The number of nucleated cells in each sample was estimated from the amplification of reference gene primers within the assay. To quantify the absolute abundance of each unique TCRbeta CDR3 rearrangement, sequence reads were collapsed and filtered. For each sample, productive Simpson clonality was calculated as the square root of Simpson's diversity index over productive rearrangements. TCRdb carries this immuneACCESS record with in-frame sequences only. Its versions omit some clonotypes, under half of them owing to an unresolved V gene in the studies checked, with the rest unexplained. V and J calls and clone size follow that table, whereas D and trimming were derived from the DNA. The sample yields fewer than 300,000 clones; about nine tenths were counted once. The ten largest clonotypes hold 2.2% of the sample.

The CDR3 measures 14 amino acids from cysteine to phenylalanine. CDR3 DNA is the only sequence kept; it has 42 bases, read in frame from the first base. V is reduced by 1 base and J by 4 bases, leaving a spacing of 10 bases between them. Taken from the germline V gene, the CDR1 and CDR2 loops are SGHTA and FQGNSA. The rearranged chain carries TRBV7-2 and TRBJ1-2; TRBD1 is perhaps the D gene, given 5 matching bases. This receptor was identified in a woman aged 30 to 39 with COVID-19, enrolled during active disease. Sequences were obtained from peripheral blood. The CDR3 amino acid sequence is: CASSLGREGYGYTF. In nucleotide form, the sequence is TGTGCCAGCAGCTTAGGCAGGGAGGGCTATGGCTACACCTTC.